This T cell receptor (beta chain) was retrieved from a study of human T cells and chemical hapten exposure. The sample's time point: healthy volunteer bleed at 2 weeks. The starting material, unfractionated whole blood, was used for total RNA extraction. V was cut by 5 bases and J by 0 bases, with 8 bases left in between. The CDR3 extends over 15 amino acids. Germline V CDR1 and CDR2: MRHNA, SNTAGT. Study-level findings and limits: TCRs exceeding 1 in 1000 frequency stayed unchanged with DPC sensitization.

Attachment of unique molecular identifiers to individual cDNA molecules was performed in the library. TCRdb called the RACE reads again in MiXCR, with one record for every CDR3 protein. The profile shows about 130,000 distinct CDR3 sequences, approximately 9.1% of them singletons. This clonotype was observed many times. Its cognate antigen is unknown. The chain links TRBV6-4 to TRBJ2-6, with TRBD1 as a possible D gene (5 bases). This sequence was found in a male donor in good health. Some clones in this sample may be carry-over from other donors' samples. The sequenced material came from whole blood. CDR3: CASSYDSSGANVLTF. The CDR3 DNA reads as TGTGCCAGCAGTTACGACAGCTCTGGGGCCAACGTCCTGACTTTC.